Presented here are 32 T cell receptor beta chains from one specimen sequenced in a study of blood T cells in healthy people across ages. It was with a sample-barcoded 5' primer and a J-beta primer mix that a second PCR of about 6 to 12 cycles was run. TCRdb reanalysed the 5' RACE reads using MiXCR and keeps one entry per CDR3 protein. The sample consists of about 800,000 distinct CDR3 sequences, 25% of them appearing once. This sample was also put to use in a study of T cells of mothers and their children.

The specimen sequenced was blood. All receptors come from a boy between 10 and 17 years old in good health.

This clonotype was detected a few times. The chain recombines TRBV9 with TRBJ1-6; the D is unclear. The CDR3 is 12 amino acids. Trimming removed 3 bases at V and 7 bases at J, with 5 bases between. Germline loops: CDR1 SGDLS, CDR2 YYNGEE. In DNA, the CDR3 is TGTGCCAGCAGCGCCGGGAATTCACCCCTCCACTTT. Amino acids: CASSAGNSPLHF.

This rearrangement joins TRBV28 to TRBJ2-1, with TRBD2 matching over 8 bases. The germline CDR1 and CDR2 sequences are MDHEN and SYDVKM. This CDR3 region has 18 residues. Trimming removed 4 bases from V and 0 bases from J; junction bases left unmatched: 11. CDR3 loop: CASSSPREGARSYNEQFF. CDR3 DNA sequence: TGTGCCAGCAGTTCGCCCCGGGAGGGAGCCCGCTCCTACAATGAGCAGTTCTTC. Looking up the rest from reference TRBV28 and TRBJ2-1 gives the full variable domain: DVKVTQSSRYLVKRTGEKVFLECVQDMDHENMFWYRQDPGLGLRLIYFSYDVKMKEKGDIPEGYSVSREKKERFSLILESASTNQTSMYLCASSSPREGARSYNEQFFGPGTRLTVL.

Only a few counts were recorded for this clonotype. The chain combines TRBV11-1 with TRBJ2-5, with TRBD2 matching 9 bases. CDR1 and CDR2 from the germline V gene are SGHAT and FQDESV (reference sequence). J gave up 2 bases and V 1 base, and 17 bases lay outside the gene matches. CDR3 length equals 20 residues. For the CDR3, the DNA is TGTGCCAGCAGCTTAGTTCTAGCGGGGAGGGCATATGCCGAACAAGAGACCCAGTACTTC. Translated, it gives CASSLVLAGRAYAEQETQYF.

The J gene is TRBJ2-3, the V gene TRBV2; 10 nucleotides match TRBD1. The CDR3 runs 18 residues. Germline CDR1 and CDR2: SNHLY and FYNNEI. V shed 5 bases and J 6 bases; nucleotides not matched to a gene: 17. CDR3 coding DNA: TGTGCCAGCAGTCCCGGGACAGGGGCCCGGGCAGAGGGGGATACGCAGTATTTT. Amino acid sequence: CASSPGTGARAEGDTQYF.

In its sample, this clonotype was seen a few times. The rearrangement links TRBV25-1 to TRBJ2-3, with D uncertain. V was clipped by 1 base and J by 4 bases, with 6 bases between them. Germline loops: CDR1 MGHDK, CDR2 SYGVNS. The CDR3 is 13 amino acids. CDR3 residues: CASSELAADTQYF. DNA of the CDR3: TGTGCCAGCAGTGAATTGGCGGCAGATACGCAGTATTTT.

The sample holds a few counts of this clonotype. This sequence joins TRBV12-3 or TRBV12-4 and TRBJ2-1; D is unresolved. Trimming pared 2 bases from V and 8 bases from J, leaving 10 bases between. The CDR3 covers 13 residues. The CDR3 reads CASSLRQAYEQFF. The CDR3, as DNA: TGTGCCAGCAGTTTACGGCAAGCCTATGAGCAGTTCTTC.

This clonotype was seen only a few times. The CDR3 DNA follows: TGCAGTGCCCGGGACCCCAAGGGCCACTCCTACGAGCAGTACTTC. Its protein is CSARDPKGHSYEQYF. The chain uses TRBV20-1 and TRBJ2-7; D tentatively reads TRBD1 or TRBD2 (5 bases each). This CDR3 spans 15 amino acids. With 6 bases removed from V and 0 bases from J, the gap between germline ends came to 18 bases. Looked up from germline, CDR1 is DFQATT and CDR2 is SNEGSKA (reference sequence).

The chain links TRBV28 to TRBJ1-2, with D hard to call. Trimming stripped 1 base from V and 6 bases from J, with 15 bases between. Germline values: CDR1 MDHEN, CDR2 SYDVKM. CDR3 size: 15 residues. The CDR3 region has the DNA TGTGCCAGCAGTTTATCTAGCTGGCGTGAGGATGGCTACACCTTC. It specifies CASSLSSWREDGYTF.

This chain connects TRBV7-8 to TRBJ2-3, with D perhaps matching TRBD1 or TRBD2 (5 bases each). V dropped 2 bases and J dropped 6 bases, with 12 bases sitting between them. Germline-derived CDR1 and CDR2 are SGHVS and FQNEAQ. The CDR3 sequence is 14 residues long. CDR3 nucleotides: TGTGCCAGCAGCTTAATAGCGCCAGGGGATACGCAGTATTTT. This translates into CASSLIAPGDTQYF.

J is TRBJ2-3 and V is TRBV4-3; D ambiguous. The germline V and J ends were trimmed by 2 bases and 2 bases, with 8 bases remaining between them. The CDR3 loop spans 14 amino acids. Germline V gives CDR1 LGHNA, CDR2 YSLEER. CDR3: CASSQSRFTDTQYF. The DNA for the CDR3 is TGCGCCAGCAGCCAATCCCGGTTCACAGATACGCAGTATTTT.

This clonotype was counted only a few times. This rearrangement joins TRBV12-3 or TRBV12-4 to TRBJ2-1; the match to TRBD2 covers 9 bases. The J call may be in error: the DNA end matches TRBJ2-5 better. This CDR3 contains 16 residues. The CDR3 loop reads CASTQGLAWGGETQYF. CDR3 nucleotide sequence: TGTGCCAGCACCCAAGGACTAGCGTGGGGTGGAGAGACCCAGTACTTC.

This clonotype has a handful of counts. The chain links TRBV14 to TRBJ2-3; D is undetermined. The CDR3 totals 14 residues. Trimming removed 0 bases from V and 4 bases from J, with 8 bases in between. Germline V gene data show CDR1 as SGHDN and CDR2 as FVKESK. CDR3 protein: CASSQDLSPDTQYF. As DNA, the CDR3 is TGTGCCAGCAGCCAAGATCTAAGCCCAGATACGCAGTATTTT.

The table lists this clonotype with a few counts. The chain couples TRBV28 to TRBJ1-4; D not resolved. Germline V gives CDR1 MDHEN, CDR2 SYDVKM. Trimming removed 5 bases from V and 0 bases from J, with 10 bases in between. The CDR3 length is 15 residues. The CDR3 DNA sequence: TGTGCCAGCAGTCCCTACACAGCAACTAATGAAAAACTGTTTTTT. It translates to CASSPYTATNEKLFF.

This clonotype has ten or more counts. The chain carries TRBV5-1 and TRBJ2-3; tentatively, D is TRBD1 (6 bases). The CDR3 sequence is 14 residues long. V lost 2 bases, J lost 2 bases, and 9 bases lay in between. Germline assignment: CDR1 SGHRS and CDR2 YFSETQ. The CDR3 reads CASSLGQTTDTQYF. The CDR3 bases are TGCGCCAGCAGCTTAGGACAGACCACAGATACGCAGTATTTT. The whole variable domain, remainder taken from reference TRBV5-1 and TRBJ2-3, is KAGVTQTPRYLIKTRGQQVTLSCSPISGHRSVSWYQQTPGQGLQFLFEYFSETQRNKGNFPGRFSGRQFSNSRSEMNVSTLELGDSALYLCASSLGQTTDTQYFGPGTRLTVL.

This clonotype was seen a few times. This rearrangement joins TRBV7-2 to TRBJ2-1, with 8 bases identical to TRBD2. In germline, CDR1 is SGHTA, CDR2 FQGNSA. Unmatched junction bases numbered 8, after V lost 3 bases and J lost 4 bases. The CDR3 covers 16 residues. The CDR3 loop reads CASSLVGGRPYNEQFF. CDR3 coding DNA: TGTGCCAGCAGCTTGGTTGGCGGGAGGCCATACAATGAGCAGTTCTTC.

This clonotype is a singleton in its sample. The chain combines TRBV30 with TRBJ2-4; a weak D match, TRBD2 (6 bases). Trimming left V 2 bases short and J 7 bases short, with 6 bases between. CDR3 length equals 11 residues. The germline V gene encodes CDR1 GTSNPN and CDR2 SVGIG (reference sequence). CDR3 DNA sequence: TGTGCCTGGAGTCGGGGGAACATTCAGTACTTC. Its protein product is CAWSRGNIQYF.

The chain carries TRBV5-1 and TRBJ2-2; a possible D gene is TRBD2 (5 bases). CDR1 SGHRS and CDR2 YFSETQ come from the germline V gene. CDR3 length equals 16 residues. The ends were cut back, 5 bases at V and 2 bases at J, with 16 bases in the middle. CDR3 bases: TGCGCCAGCAGTTCGACCGGAGGTTTAAACACCGGGGAGCTGTTTTTT. Translation: CASSSTGGLNTGELFF.

CDR3 coding DNA: TGTGCCAGCAGCCTTCCCCAACTCTCAACCCCCGAAGCTTTCTTT. Translated, it gives CASSLPQLSTPEAFF. The chain links TRBV28 to TRBJ1-1; D remains ambiguous. The V end lost 6 bases, the J end lost 8 bases, and 22 bases lay between the germline ends. CDR3 length equals 15 residues. The germline V gene has CDR1 MDHEN and CDR2 SYDVKM. The variable domain in full, with the rest retrieved from reference TRBV28 and TRBJ1-1, is DVKVTQSSRYLVKRTGEKVFLECVQDMDHENMFWYRQDPGLGLRLIYFSYDVKMKEKGDIPEGYSVSREKKERFSLILESASTNQTSMYLCASSLPQLSTPEAFFGQGTRLTVV.

This clonotype was counted only a few times. The chain links TRBV6-5 to TRBJ2-5; 7 bases agree with TRBD2. The J call may be mistaken, given a closer DNA end match to TRBJ2-1. Germline lookup yields CDR1 MNHEY and CDR2 SVGAGI. The CDR3 runs 14 residues. The CDR3 coding sequence is TGTGCCAGCAGTTACGTTAGCGGGTACAATGAGCAGTTCTTC. The encoded protein is CASSYVSGYNEQFF.

This clonotype was counted a few times. The gene calls are TRBV6-6 and TRBJ1-6, with 10 bases fitting TRBD1. The CDR3 extends over 13 amino acids. V was pared by 10 bases and J by 10 bases, with 7 bases of the junction left unmatched. Per the germline V gene, CDR1 is MNHNY and CDR2 is SVGAGI (reference sequence). In DNA form, the CDR3 reads TGTGCCACCCAGACAGGGGGCGGGTCACCCCTCCACTTT. Protein: CATQTGGGSPLHF.

This clonotype has only a few counts. The rearrangement links TRBV4-2 to TRBJ2-1; D unresolved. Looked up from germline, CDR1 is LGHNA and CDR2 is YNFKEQ. V was clipped by 0 bases and J by 8 bases, with 8 bases between them. This CDR3 is built from 13 residues. CDR3 in DNA: TGTGCCAGCAGCCAAGAGTGGGCGGATGAGCAGTTCTTC. This translates into CASSQEWADEQFF.

This clonotype was detected a few times. The chain couples TRBV20-1 to TRBJ2-5; 7 bases map to TRBD1. The CDR3 contains 15 residues. CDR1 and CDR2 (germline): DFQATT, SNEGSKA (reference sequence). V was clipped by 0 bases and J by 5 bases; unmatched bases: 9. As DNA, the CDR3 is TGCAGTGCTAGAGATACGGCTAGGGGGCAGGAGACCCAGTACTTC. This sequence encodes CSARDTARGQETQYF.

This chain connects TRBV4-2 to TRBJ2-1, with TRBD1 matching over 8 bases. Trimming took 9 bases from V and 4 from J; bases not matched to a gene: 20. The germline gives CDR1 LGHNA, CDR2 YNFKEQ. This CDR3 spans 18 amino acids. CDR3 DNA: TGTGCCAGTCTTATCGCTGATTCTAGGGACAGGAAGTACAATGAGCAGTTCTTC. It specifies CASLIADSRDRKYNEQFF.

This sequence joins TRBV2 and TRBJ2-5; 7 positions agree with TRBD1. V trimming: 5 bases; J trimming: 7 bases; junction bases outside the gene matches: 16. Germline CDR1 is SNHLY and CDR2 is FYNNEI. There are 16 residues in the CDR3. The CDR3 loop is CASSTKHGQVSGTQYF. CDR3 nucleotide sequence: TGTGCCAGCAGTACGAAACACGGACAGGTCTCGGGGACCCAGTACTTC.

The chain has TRBV4-2 and TRBJ1-5; D not certain. CDR3 size: 15 residues. V was trimmed by 0 bases and J by 9 bases, leaving 15 bases between them. Germline V gene data show CDR1 as LGHNA and CDR2 as YNFKEQ. The CDR3 protein is CASSQEQIALLPQHF. The CDR3 nucleotides are TGTGCCAGCAGCCAAGAACAAATTGCACTATTGCCCCAGCATTTT.

This clonotype was seen repeatedly, ten times or more. The chain recombines TRBV12-3 or TRBV12-4 with TRBJ1-1, with D unclear. Trimming removed 3 bases from V and 0 bases from J, with 5 bases in between. The CDR3 consists of 13 residues. DNA of the CDR3: TGTGCCAGCAGTTTTGTCTTGAACACTGAAGCTTTCTTT. Its translation: CASSFVLNTEAFF.

A remark on this clonotype: A much larger clone sits a single nucleotide away, making a read error possible. The chain uses TRBV29-1 and TRBJ1-4; no firm D call. The CDR3 consists of 15 residues. Per the germline V gene, CDR1 is SQVTM and CDR2 is ANQGSEA. The CDR3 DNA follows: TGCAGCGCTGAATTAGGGTCGCGGACTAATGAAAAACTGTTTTTT. As protein: CSAELGSRTNEKLFF.

This clonotype was seen more than once but under ten times. The chain joins TRBV7-2 to TRBJ2-4; the D call may be TRBD1 or TRBD2 (5 bases each). This CDR3 comprises 18 residues. Germline values: CDR1 SGHTA, CDR2 FQGNSA. V lost 4 bases, J lost 1 base, and 20 bases lay in between. The CDR3 spells CASSSDPAEGEAKNIQYF. CDR3 in DNA: TGTGCCAGCAGCTCAGACCCCGCGGAAGGGGAGGCCAAAAACATTCAGTACTTC.

The chain couples TRBV6-2 or TRBV6-3 to TRBJ1-2; TRBD1 aligns across 7 bases. Germline V gene data show CDR1 as MNHEY and CDR2 as SVGEGT. CDR3 length: 13 amino acids. Losses at the gene ends were 2 bases for V and 4 bases for J; bases not matched to a gene: 1. The CDR3 region is CASSYAGGYGYTF. The CDR3 DNA is TGTGCCAGCAGTTACGCAGGGGGCTATGGCTACACCTTC.

There are a few counts of this clonotype. The CDR3 DNA reads TGTGCCAGCAGCCGCCGACAGGGCGGCAACTATGGCTACACCTTC. Translating gives CASSRRQGGNYGYTF. V gene TRBV3-1 combines with J gene TRBJ1-2; 7 bases fit TRBD1. The length of the CDR3 is 15 residues. Germline V CDR1 and CDR2: LGHDT, YNNKEL (reference sequence). J lost 2 bases, V lost 4 bases, and 7 bases had no gene match.

This chain joins TRBV3-1 and TRBJ1-4; a weak D match, TRBD1 (6 bases). Germline loops: CDR1 LGHDT, CDR2 YNNKEL (reference sequence). The CDR3 length is 14 residues. Deletions cut 2 bases from V and 7 bases from J, with 11 bases between. CDR3 coding DNA: TGTGCCAGCAGCCAACCGGGAGGGGGTGAAAAACTGTTTTTT. Its protein is CASSQPGGGEKLFF.

This clonotype has a handful of counts. This rearrangement joins TRBV29-1 to TRBJ2-1; 10 bases match TRBD2. The J call may be in error: the DNA end matches TRBJ2-5 better. The CDR3 runs to 13 residues. Germline CDR1 reads SQVTM; CDR2 reads ANQGSEA. CDR3 coding DNA: TGCAGCGTTGTTCTAGCGGGGGAGGAGACCCAGTACTTC. Protein: CSVVLAGEETQYF.